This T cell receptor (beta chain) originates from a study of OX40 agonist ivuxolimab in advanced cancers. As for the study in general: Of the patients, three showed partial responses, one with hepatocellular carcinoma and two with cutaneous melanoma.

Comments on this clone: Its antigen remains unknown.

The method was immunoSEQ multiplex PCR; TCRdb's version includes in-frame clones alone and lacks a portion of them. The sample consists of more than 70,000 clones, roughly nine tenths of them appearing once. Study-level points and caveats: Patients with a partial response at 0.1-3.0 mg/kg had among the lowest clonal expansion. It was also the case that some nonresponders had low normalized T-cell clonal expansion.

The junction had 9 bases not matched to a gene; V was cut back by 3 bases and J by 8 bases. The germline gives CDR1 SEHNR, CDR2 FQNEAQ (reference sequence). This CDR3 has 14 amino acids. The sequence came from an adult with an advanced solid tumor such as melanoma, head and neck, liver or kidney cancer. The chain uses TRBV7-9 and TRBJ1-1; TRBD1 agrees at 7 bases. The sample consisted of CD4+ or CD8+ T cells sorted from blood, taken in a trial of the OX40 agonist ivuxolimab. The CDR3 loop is CASSFGQGGKEAFF. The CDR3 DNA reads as TGTGCCAGCAGCTTCGGCCAGGGGGGGAAGGAAGCTTTCTTT. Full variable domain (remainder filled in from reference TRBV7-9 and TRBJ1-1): DTGVSQNPRHKITKRGQNVTFRCDPISEHNRLYWYRQTLGQGPEFLTYFQNEAQLEKSRLLSDRFSAERPKGSFSTLEIQRTEQGDSAMYLCASSFGQGGKEAFFGQGTRLTVV.